This passage covers 2 T cell receptor beta chains from one sample sequenced in a study of T cell repertoires in cytomegalovirus infection. TCRdb reanalysed the reads using MiXCR and keeps one entry per CDR3 protein. The sample lists about 570,000 distinct CDR3 sequences; around 40% were seen once. These receptors are not linked to any known antigen. This material consisted of cultured PBMCs, taken from culture after CMV antigen stimulation. The receptors derive from a human donor in good health (CMV status not recorded). Some clones in this sample may be carry-over from other donors' samples.

The J gene is TRBJ2-1, the V gene TRBV14; D unresolved. CDR1 is SGHDN and CDR2 is FVKESK in the germline V gene. CDR3 length: 11 amino acids. Trimming pared 3 bases from V and 8 bases from J, leaving 5 bases between. CDR3 DNA: TGTGCCAGCAGCCATGTCGATGAGCAGTTCTTC. Translated, it gives CASSHVDEQFF.

This clonotype was counted ten times or more. The J gene is TRBJ1-2, the V gene TRBV7-2, with 8 bases identical to TRBD1. The CDR3 is made up of 17 amino acids. Trimming at V came to 3 bases and at J to 0 bases, leaving 9 bases not matched to a gene. Per the germline V gene, CDR1 is SGHTA and CDR2 is FQGNSA. The CDR3: CASSFRTGQIANYGYTF. In DNA form, the CDR3 reads TGTGCCAGCAGCTTTCGGACAGGGCAAATTGCTAACTATGGCTACACCTTC.